Listed below are T cell receptor beta chains from one sample, sequenced in a study of T-cell reconstitution after alpha-beta-depleted transplantation in children. TCRdb ran MiXCR on the PCR reads and lists one entry per CDR3 protein. The repertoire holds 250,000 to 300,000 distinct CDR3 sequences, with roughly a tenth as singletons. The specimen was PBMCs, collected before TCRalphabeta/CD19-depleted stem cell transplant. These receptors originate from a boy younger than two with acute myeloid leukemia, due to receive a stem cell transplant. Each CDR3 is given with its conserved first and last residue. The order of the fields is J gene, V gene, clone size, D gene, CDR3 DNA, CDR3 protein. A D gene is named only where the DNA matches it firmly. Rows may omit the clone size; those that give it use once, few, many or a size class.

j_call: TRBJ2-3; v_call: TRBV5-1; clone_size: NA; d_call: NA; cdr3_nt: TGCGCCAGCAGCTTCAGGACACTAGGCACCGATACGCAGTATTTT; cdr3_aa: CASSFRTLGTDTQYF
j_call: TRBJ2-7; v_call: TRBV10-3; clone_size: NA; d_call: NA; cdr3_nt: TGTGCCATCGCCGGGGGGCTAGACTACGAGCAGTACTTC; cdr3_aa: CAIAGGLDYEQYF
j_call: TRBJ1-5; v_call: TRBV20-1; clone_size: many; d_call: TRBD1; cdr3_nt: TGCAGTGCTAGAGACGGGACAGGGGTGCGACAGCCCCAGCATTTT; cdr3_aa: CSARDGTGVRQPQHF
j_call: TRBJ2-3; v_call: TRBV5-1; clone_size: many; d_call: TRBD1; cdr3_nt: TGCGCCAGCAGCTATCCCCCGGGACAGGGGGCTCCCACAGATACGCAGTATTTT; cdr3_aa: CASSYPPGQGAPTDTQYF
j_call: TRBJ2-1; v_call: TRBV5-1; clone_size: many; d_call: TRBD2; cdr3_nt: TGTGCCAGCAGCCTTAGCGGGGGGGCCTACAATGAGCAGTTCTTC; cdr3_aa: CASSLSGGAYNEQFF
j_call: TRBJ1-2; v_call: TRBV24-1; clone_size: many; d_call: TRBD1; cdr3_nt: TGTGCCACCAGTGACCCCGGGACAGGCAACAGCTACACCTTC; cdr3_aa: CATSDPGTGNSYTF
j_call: TRBJ2-3; v_call: TRBV7-6; clone_size: many; d_call: TRBD1; cdr3_nt: TGTGCCAGCAGCTCCGACAGGGCAGATACGCAGTATTTT; cdr3_aa: CASSSDRADTQYF
j_call: TRBJ2-1; v_call: TRBV7-8; clone_size: few; d_call: TRBD2; cdr3_nt: TGTGCCAGCAGCTTAGCGGAACTAGCGGCCTACAATGAGCAGTTCTTC; cdr3_aa: CASSLAELAAYNEQFF
j_call: TRBJ2-3; v_call: TRBV5-1; clone_size: many; d_call: NA; cdr3_nt: TGCGCCAGCAGCCCTGGGACGATGGGCACAGATACGCAGTATTTT; cdr3_aa: CASSPGTMGTDTQYF
j_call: TRBJ2-5; v_call: TRBV7-8; clone_size: NA; d_call: NA; cdr3_nt: TGTGCCAGCAGCCCCCCGAGGGGTCCCCAGTACTTC; cdr3_aa: CASSPPRGPQYF
j_call: TRBJ1-1; v_call: TRBV10-3; clone_size: few; d_call: NA; cdr3_nt: TGTGCCATCAGTGAGGCTTCGAACACTGAAGCTTTCTTT; cdr3_aa: CAISEASNTEAFF
j_call: TRBJ1-6; v_call: TRBV6-5; clone_size: NA; d_call: NA; cdr3_nt: TGTGCCAGCAGTACCAAGACTACCCGGGTATCACCCCTCCACTTT; cdr3_aa: CASSTKTTRVSPLHF
j_call: TRBJ2-2; v_call: TRBV12-3/TRBV12-4; clone_size: medium-sized; d_call: NA; cdr3_nt: TGTGCCAGCAGGCTGGTCCGCGGGGTAACTGACGGGGAGCTGTTTTTT; cdr3_aa: CASRLVRGVTDGELFF
j_call: TRBJ2-1; v_call: TRBV7-3; clone_size: many; d_call: TRBD1; cdr3_nt: TGTGCCAGCAGCTTAGGCTCAGGGGGCGATGAGCAGTTCTTC; cdr3_aa: CASSLGSGGDEQFF
j_call: TRBJ2-2; v_call: TRBV9; clone_size: NA; d_call: TRBD1; cdr3_nt: TGTGCCAGCAGCGTAGCGACAGGGGAGTACACCGGGGAGCTGTTTTTT; cdr3_aa: CASSVATGEYTGELFF
j_call: TRBJ1-5; v_call: TRBV20-1; clone_size: NA; d_call: TRBD1; cdr3_nt: TGCTGTGCGTGGGACAGGGGGCGGTCTGCGCGCGATCAGCCCCAGCATTTT; cdr3_aa: CCAWDRGRSARDQPQHF
j_call: TRBJ2-1; v_call: TRBV6-1; clone_size: few; d_call: TRBD2; cdr3_nt: TGTGCCAGCGGTGGAGCTAGCGGGCCACTTGGGGATGAGCAGTTCTTC; cdr3_aa: CASGGASGPLGDEQFF
j_call: TRBJ2-3; v_call: TRBV2; clone_size: few; d_call: TRBD1; cdr3_nt: TGTGCCAGCACCAGACAGGGATACACAGATACGCAGTATTTT; cdr3_aa: CASTRQGYTDTQYF
j_call: TRBJ1-4; v_call: TRBV25-1; clone_size: many; d_call: NA; cdr3_nt: TGTGCCAGCAGTCGCGGCGGAGATACTAATGAAAAACTGTTTTTT; cdr3_aa: CASSRGGDTNEKLFF
j_call: TRBJ2-1; v_call: TRBV9; clone_size: few; d_call: TRBD1; cdr3_nt: TGTGCCAGCAGCCCCCGGGACAGGGGGACAGCCTACAATGAGCAGTTCTTC; cdr3_aa: CASSPRDRGTAYNEQFF
j_call: TRBJ2-7; v_call: TRBV28; clone_size: few; d_call: TRBD1; cdr3_nt: TGTGCCAGCAGCGGACAGGTTCACTACGAGCAGTACTTC; cdr3_aa: CASSGQVHYEQYF
j_call: TRBJ1-2; v_call: TRBV28; clone_size: NA; d_call: NA; cdr3_nt: TGTGCCAGCAGTTTTCCTAATGGCTACACCTTC; cdr3_aa: CASSFPNGYTF
j_call: TRBJ2-5; v_call: TRBV20-1; clone_size: NA; d_call: NA; cdr3_nt: TGCAGTGTTCCGGGTCGTCAAGAGACCCAGTACTTC; cdr3_aa: CSVPGRQETQYF
j_call: TRBJ2-2; v_call: TRBV11-2; clone_size: many; d_call: TRBD2; cdr3_nt: TGTGCCAGCAGCTTACGTAGCGGGAGAAACACCGGGGAGCTGTTTTTT; cdr3_aa: CASSLRSGRNTGELFF
j_call: TRBJ1-2; v_call: TRBV28; clone_size: many; d_call: NA; cdr3_nt: TGTGCCAGCAGTTTATGGATTCAAGGTGGCTACACCTTC; cdr3_aa: CASSLWIQGGYTF
j_call: TRBJ2-3; v_call: TRBV7-2; clone_size: NA; d_call: NA; cdr3_nt: TGTGCCAGCAGCTTCGGACTTACCGAAGATACGCAGTATTTT; cdr3_aa: CASSFGLTEDTQYF
j_call: TRBJ1-2; v_call: TRBV6-5; clone_size: many; d_call: TRBD1; cdr3_nt: TGTGCCAGCAGGTTACAGGGGTATGGCTACACCTTC; cdr3_aa: CASRLQGYGYTF
j_call: TRBJ2-7; v_call: TRBV25-1; clone_size: many; d_call: NA; cdr3_nt: TGTGCCAGCAGTGAACTGTCAGGGGGAGGCTACGAGCAGTACTTC; cdr3_aa: CASSELSGGGYEQYF
j_call: TRBJ2-3; v_call: TRBV28; clone_size: many; d_call: TRBD2; cdr3_nt: TGTGCCAGCAGTTCCCATCTAGCGGGAGGGCCCGTTTCCACAGATACGCAGTATTTT; cdr3_aa: CASSSHLAGGPVSTDTQYF
j_call: TRBJ2-1; v_call: TRBV9; clone_size: NA; d_call: NA; cdr3_nt: TGTGCCAGCAGCCCAGGGATCCGATTCTCCTACAATGAGCAGTTCTTC; cdr3_aa: CASSPGIRFSYNEQFF
j_call: TRBJ2-7; v_call: TRBV18; clone_size: many; d_call: NA; cdr3_nt: TGTGCCAGCTCACCACAGGGCTTCTCCTACGAGCAGTACTTC; cdr3_aa: CASSPQGFSYEQYF
j_call: TRBJ2-7; v_call: TRBV6-6; clone_size: many; d_call: NA; cdr3_nt: TGTGCCAGCGGAAACGACTACGAGCAGTACTTC; cdr3_aa: CASGNDYEQYF
j_call: TRBJ2-1; v_call: TRBV18; clone_size: many; d_call: TRBD2; cdr3_nt: TGTGCCAGCTCACCCCGGGGGGACTACTCCTACAATGAGCAGTTCTTC; cdr3_aa: CASSPRGDYSYNEQFF
j_call: TRBJ2-6; v_call: TRBV12-3/TRBV12-4; clone_size: NA; d_call: NA; cdr3_nt: TGTGCCAGCGTCTGGGACGGAGGCTCTGGGGCCAACGTCCTGACTTTC; cdr3_aa: CASVWDGGSGANVLTF
j_call: TRBJ2-4; v_call: TRBV5-4; clone_size: few; d_call: NA; cdr3_nt: TGTGCCAGCAGCTTGGGTGGGAGGGGGCCCAAAAACATTCAGTACTTC; cdr3_aa: CASSLGGRGPKNIQYF
j_call: TRBJ2-3; v_call: TRBV7-2; clone_size: NA; d_call: NA; cdr3_nt: TGTGCCAGCAGCTTAGGGGGGGCAGGGATCACAGATACGCAGTATTTT; cdr3_aa: CASSLGGAGITDTQYF
j_call: TRBJ1-2; v_call: TRBV6-1; clone_size: many; d_call: NA; cdr3_nt: TGTGCCAGCAGTGAGTTCGGCGACTATGGCTACACCTTC; cdr3_aa: CASSEFGDYGYTF
j_call: TRBJ1-1; v_call: TRBV21-1; clone_size: many; d_call: NA; cdr3_nt: TGTGCCAGCAGCACTAGTCCCGGGACAGGTCTGAACACTGAAGCTTTCTTT; cdr3_aa: CASSTSPGTGLNTEAFF
j_call: TRBJ2-1; v_call: TRBV4-3; clone_size: many; d_call: TRBD2; cdr3_nt: TGCGCCAGCAGCCAAGGGACTAGCGGGCGGAGTGAGCAGTTCTTC; cdr3_aa: CASSQGTSGRSEQFF
j_call: TRBJ1-1; v_call: TRBV20-1; clone_size: many; d_call: NA; cdr3_nt: TGCAGTGCTAGGGGGAGGGTGAACACTGAAGCTTTCTTT; cdr3_aa: CSARGRVNTEAFF
j_call: TRBJ1-3; v_call: TRBV7-9; clone_size: many; d_call: NA; cdr3_nt: TGTGCCAGCCGCGCTATGGGCAGCTTCTCTGGAAACACCATATATTTT; cdr3_aa: CASRAMGSFSGNTIYF
j_call: TRBJ2-5; v_call: TRBV4-1; clone_size: many; d_call: NA; cdr3_nt: TGCGCCAGCAGCCTATGGGAAGGACCCCAAGAGACCCAGTACTTC; cdr3_aa: CASSLWEGPQETQYF
j_call: TRBJ2-2; v_call: TRBV6-5; clone_size: NA; d_call: NA; cdr3_nt: TGTGCCAGCAGTTACGCAGAACCCGGGGAGCTGTTTTTT; cdr3_aa: CASSYAEPGELFF
j_call: TRBJ2-1; v_call: TRBV6-2/TRBV6-3; clone_size: many; d_call: TRBD1; cdr3_nt: TGTGCCAGCAGAGATGGGACAGGGGGCTACAATGAGCAGTTCTTC; cdr3_aa: CASRDGTGGYNEQFF
j_call: TRBJ2-7; v_call: TRBV14; clone_size: few; d_call: NA; cdr3_nt: TGTGCCAGCAGCCAAAAGGCAGGGCCGTACGAGCAGTACTTC; cdr3_aa: CASSQKAGPYEQYF
j_call: TRBJ2-6; v_call: TRBV12-3/TRBV12-4; clone_size: many; d_call: TRBD2; cdr3_nt: TGTGCCAGCAGAACCTCAGCGGGAGGGCCGGCTGGGGCCAACGTCCTGACTTTC; cdr3_aa: CASRTSAGGPAGANVLTF
j_call: TRBJ2-1; v_call: TRBV29-1; clone_size: many; d_call: TRBD2; cdr3_nt: TGCAGCGTTGGGGAACTAGCGGGGGTGGTGTTCTTC; cdr3_aa: CSVGELAGVVFF
j_call: TRBJ2-1; v_call: TRBV24-1; clone_size: many; d_call: NA; cdr3_nt: TGTGCCACCACTGATCAGGGTAACAATGAGCAGTTCTTC; cdr3_aa: CATTDQGNNEQFF
j_call: TRBJ2-2; v_call: TRBV7-7; clone_size: many; d_call: NA; cdr3_nt: TGTGCCAGCAGTTTCTCGTTCACCGGGGAGCTGTTTTTT; cdr3_aa: CASSFSFTGELFF
j_call: TRBJ2-7; v_call: TRBV10-3; clone_size: many; d_call: NA; cdr3_nt: TGTGCCATCAGTGAAAGAGGACAGTTCCCCTACGAGCAGTACTTC; cdr3_aa: CAISERGQFPYEQYF
j_call: TRBJ2-1; v_call: TRBV28; clone_size: many; d_call: NA; cdr3_nt: TGTGCCAGCAGACCGACTACCCAATACAATGAGCAGTTCTTC; cdr3_aa: CASRPTTQYNEQFF
j_call: TRBJ1-1; v_call: TRBV7-9; clone_size: many; d_call: NA; cdr3_nt: TGTGCCAGCAGCTTAGAACAGGACACTGAAGCTTTCTTT; cdr3_aa: CASSLEQDTEAFF
j_call: TRBJ2-5; v_call: TRBV29-1; clone_size: many; d_call: NA; cdr3_nt: TGCAGCGTCCAAGGATGGACGGAGGGGACCCAGTACTTC; cdr3_aa: CSVQGWTEGTQYF
j_call: TRBJ2-1; v_call: TRBV11-2; clone_size: many; d_call: NA; cdr3_nt: TGTGCCAGTCCGTCAGAGGGAGGCTTGAGCTCCTACAATGAGCAGTTCTTC; cdr3_aa: CASPSEGGLSSYNEQFF
j_call: TRBJ1-1; v_call: TRBV12-3/TRBV12-4; clone_size: many; d_call: NA; cdr3_nt: TGTGCCAGCAGTTTTATTGGGACTGAAGCTTTCTTT; cdr3_aa: CASSFIGTEAFF